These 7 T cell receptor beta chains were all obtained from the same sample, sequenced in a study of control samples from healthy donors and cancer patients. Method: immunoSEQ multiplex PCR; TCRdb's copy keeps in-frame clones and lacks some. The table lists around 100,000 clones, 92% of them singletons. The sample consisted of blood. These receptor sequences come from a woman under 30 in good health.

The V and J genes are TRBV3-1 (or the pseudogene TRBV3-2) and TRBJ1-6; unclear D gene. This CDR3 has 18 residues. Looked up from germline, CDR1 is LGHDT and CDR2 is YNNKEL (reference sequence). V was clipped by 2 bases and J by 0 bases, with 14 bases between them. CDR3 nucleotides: TGTGCCAGCAGCCAACGAACGGGCCTTAGCTCCTATAATTCACCCCTCCACTTT. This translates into CASSQRTGLSSYNSPLHF.

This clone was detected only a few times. CDR3 coding DNA: TGTGCCACCAGTGAACATGGGAGGGGGCAAGATGAGCAGTTCTTC. It is translated as CATSEHGRGQDEQFF. This rearrangement joins TRBV24-1 to TRBJ2-1, with D possibly being TRBD1 or TRBD2 (7 bases each). Per germline, CDR1 KGHDR and CDR2 SFDVKD. This CDR3 spans 15 amino acids. The ends were cut back, 4 bases at V and 8 bases at J, with 17 bases in the middle.

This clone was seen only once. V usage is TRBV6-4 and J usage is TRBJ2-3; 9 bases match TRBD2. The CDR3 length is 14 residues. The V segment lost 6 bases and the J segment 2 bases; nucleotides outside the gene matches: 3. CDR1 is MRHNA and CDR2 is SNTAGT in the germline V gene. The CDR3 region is CASSGGGATDTQYF. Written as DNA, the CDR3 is TGTGCCAGCAGCGGCGGGGGGGCCACAGATACGCAGTATTTT.

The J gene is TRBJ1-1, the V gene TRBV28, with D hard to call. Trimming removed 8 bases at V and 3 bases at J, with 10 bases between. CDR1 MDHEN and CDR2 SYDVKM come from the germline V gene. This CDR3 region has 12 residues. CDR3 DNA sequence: TGTGCCAGCTCATTAGAGGACACTGAAGCTTTCTTT. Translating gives CASSLEDTEAFF.

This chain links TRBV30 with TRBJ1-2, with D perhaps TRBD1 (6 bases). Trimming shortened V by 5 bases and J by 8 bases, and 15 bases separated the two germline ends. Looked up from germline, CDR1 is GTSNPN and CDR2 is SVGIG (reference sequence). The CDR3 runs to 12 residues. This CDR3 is CAWAERGNGYTF. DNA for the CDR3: TGTGCCTGGGCGGAGAGGGGGAACGGCTACACCTTC.

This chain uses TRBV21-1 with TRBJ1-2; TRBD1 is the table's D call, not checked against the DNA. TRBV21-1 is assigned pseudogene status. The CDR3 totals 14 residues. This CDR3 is CASSKDRQGYGYTF. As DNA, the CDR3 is TGTGCCAGCAGCAAAGACCGACAGGGTTATGGCTACACCTTC.

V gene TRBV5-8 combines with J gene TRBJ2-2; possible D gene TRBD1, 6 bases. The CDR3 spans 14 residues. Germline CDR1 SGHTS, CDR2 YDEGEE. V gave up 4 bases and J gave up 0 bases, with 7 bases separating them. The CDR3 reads CASSPGANTGELFF. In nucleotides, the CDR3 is TGTGCCAGCAGCCCAGGGGCGAACACCGGGGAGCTGTTTTTT. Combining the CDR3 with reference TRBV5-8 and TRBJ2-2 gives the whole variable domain EAGVTQSPTHLIKTRGQQATLRCSPISGHTSVYWYQQALGLGLQFLLWYDEGEERNRGNFPPRFSGRQFPNYSSELNVNALELEDSALYLCASSPGANTGELFFGEGSRLTVL.